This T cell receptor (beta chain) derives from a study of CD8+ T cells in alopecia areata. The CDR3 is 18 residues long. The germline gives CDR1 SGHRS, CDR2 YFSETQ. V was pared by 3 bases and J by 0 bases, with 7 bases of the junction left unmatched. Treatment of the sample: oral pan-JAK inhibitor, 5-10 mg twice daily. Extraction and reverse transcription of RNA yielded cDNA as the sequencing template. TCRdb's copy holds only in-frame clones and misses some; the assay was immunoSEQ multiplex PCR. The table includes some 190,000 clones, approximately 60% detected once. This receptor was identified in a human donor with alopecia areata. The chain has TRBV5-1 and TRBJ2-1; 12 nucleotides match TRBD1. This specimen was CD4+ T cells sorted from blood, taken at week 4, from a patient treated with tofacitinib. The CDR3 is CASSSPQGQGASYNEQFF. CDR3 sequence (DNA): TGCGCCAGCAGCTCACCCCAGGGACAGGGGGCCTCCTACAATGAGCAGTTCTTC.